This T cell receptor (beta chain) was identified in a study of blood T cells in healthy people across ages. Study-level points and caveats: Older age coincided with a roughly linear decline in TCR beta diversity per million T cells.

A few counts support this clonotype. Its antigen is not known. Primers used in a second PCR of about 6 to 11 cycles were a sample-barcoded 5' primer and a J-beta primer mix. Each CDR3 protein gets one entry after TCRdb re-called the 5' RACE reads with MiXCR. The table lists hundreds of thousands of distinct CDR3 sequences, roughly 48% of them singletons. Sequencing was carried out using blood. The receptor's source is a man aged 30-40 years in good health.

CDR3 in amino acids: CASNPGMGDYEQYF. For the CDR3, the DNA is TGCGCCAGCAACCCAGGGATGGGGGACTACGAGCAGTACTTC. This chain uses TRBV5-1 with TRBJ2-7; D could derive from TRBD1 or TRBD2 (5 bases each). V was trimmed by 6 bases and J by 3 bases, leaving 16 bases between them. This CDR3 comprises 14 residues. Germline loops: CDR1 SGHRS, CDR2 YFSETQ.